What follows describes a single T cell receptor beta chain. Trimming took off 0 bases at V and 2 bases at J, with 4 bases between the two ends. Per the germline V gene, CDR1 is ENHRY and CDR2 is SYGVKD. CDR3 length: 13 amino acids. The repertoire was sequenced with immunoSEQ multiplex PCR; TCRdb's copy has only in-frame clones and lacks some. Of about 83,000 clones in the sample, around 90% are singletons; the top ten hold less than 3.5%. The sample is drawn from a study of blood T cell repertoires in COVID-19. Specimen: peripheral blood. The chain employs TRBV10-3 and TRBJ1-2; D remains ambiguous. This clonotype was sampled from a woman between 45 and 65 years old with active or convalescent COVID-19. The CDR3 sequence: CAISESSNYGYTF. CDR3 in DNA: TGTGCCATCAGTGAGTCAAGCAACTATGGCTACACCTTC.